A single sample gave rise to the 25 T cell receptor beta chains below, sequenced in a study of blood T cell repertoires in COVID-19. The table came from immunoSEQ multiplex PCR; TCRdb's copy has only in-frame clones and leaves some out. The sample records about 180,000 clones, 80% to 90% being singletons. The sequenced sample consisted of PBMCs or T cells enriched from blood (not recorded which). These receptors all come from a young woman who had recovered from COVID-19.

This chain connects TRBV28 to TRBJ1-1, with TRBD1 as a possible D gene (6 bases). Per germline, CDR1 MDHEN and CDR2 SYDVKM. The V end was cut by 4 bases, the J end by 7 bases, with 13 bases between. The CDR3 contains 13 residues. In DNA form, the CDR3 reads TGTGCCAGCAGTTCCGGGACACGTAGTGAAGCTTTCTTT. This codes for CASSSGTRSEAFF.

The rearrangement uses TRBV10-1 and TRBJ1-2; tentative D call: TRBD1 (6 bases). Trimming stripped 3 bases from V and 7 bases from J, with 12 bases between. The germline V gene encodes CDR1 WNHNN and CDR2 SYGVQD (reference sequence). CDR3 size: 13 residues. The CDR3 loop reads CASSDNRATGYTF. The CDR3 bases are TGCGCCAGCAGTGACAACAGGGCGACTGGCTACACCTTC.

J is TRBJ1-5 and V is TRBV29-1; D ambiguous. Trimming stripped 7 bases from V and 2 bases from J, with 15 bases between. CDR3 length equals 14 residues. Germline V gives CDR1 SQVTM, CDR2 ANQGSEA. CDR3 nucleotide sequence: TGCAGCGCTCAGGAGGGTTGGGGCAATCAGCCCCAGCATTTT. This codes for CSAQEGWGNQPQHF.

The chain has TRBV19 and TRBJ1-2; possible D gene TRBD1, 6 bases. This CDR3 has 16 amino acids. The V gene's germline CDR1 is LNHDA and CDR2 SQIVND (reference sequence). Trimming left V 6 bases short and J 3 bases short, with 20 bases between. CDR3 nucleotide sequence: TGTGCCAGTAGGAATCCGCCCCGACAGGACTACTATGGCTACACCTTC. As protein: CASRNPPRQDYYGYTF. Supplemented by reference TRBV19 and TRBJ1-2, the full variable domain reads DGGITQSPKYLFRKEGQNVTLSCEQNLNHDAMYWYRQDPGQGLRLIYYSQIVNDFQKGDIAEGYSVSREKKESFPLTVTSAQKNPTAFYLCASRNPPRQDYYGYTFGSGTRLTVV.

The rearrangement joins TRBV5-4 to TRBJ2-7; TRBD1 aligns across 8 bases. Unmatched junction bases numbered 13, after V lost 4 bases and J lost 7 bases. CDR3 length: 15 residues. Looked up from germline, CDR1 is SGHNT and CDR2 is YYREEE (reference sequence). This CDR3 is CASSGAGQAEWEQYF. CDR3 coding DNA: TGTGCCAGCAGCGGTGCGGGACAGGCCGAATGGGAGCAGTACTTC.

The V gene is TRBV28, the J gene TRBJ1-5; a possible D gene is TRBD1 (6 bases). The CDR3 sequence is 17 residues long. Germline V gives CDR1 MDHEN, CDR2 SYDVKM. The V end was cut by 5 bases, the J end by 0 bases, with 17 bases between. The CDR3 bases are TGTGCCAGCAGTGTCCCAAAGTACAGGGTTAGCAATCAGCCCCAGCATTTT. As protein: CASSVPKYRVSNQPQHF.

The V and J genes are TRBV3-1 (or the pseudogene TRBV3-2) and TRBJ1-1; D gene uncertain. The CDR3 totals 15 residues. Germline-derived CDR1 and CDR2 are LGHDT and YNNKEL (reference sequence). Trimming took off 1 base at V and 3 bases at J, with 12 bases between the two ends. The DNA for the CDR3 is TGTGCCAGCAGCCAAGGGTATCCAGAAGACACTGAAGCTTTCTTT. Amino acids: CASSQGYPEDTEAFF.

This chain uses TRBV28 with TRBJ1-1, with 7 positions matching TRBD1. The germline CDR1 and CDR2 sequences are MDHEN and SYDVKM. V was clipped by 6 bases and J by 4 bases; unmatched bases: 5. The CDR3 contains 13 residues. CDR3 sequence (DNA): TGTGCCAGCAGACGGGGACAGAGCACTGAAGCTTTCTTT. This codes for CASRRGQSTEAFF.

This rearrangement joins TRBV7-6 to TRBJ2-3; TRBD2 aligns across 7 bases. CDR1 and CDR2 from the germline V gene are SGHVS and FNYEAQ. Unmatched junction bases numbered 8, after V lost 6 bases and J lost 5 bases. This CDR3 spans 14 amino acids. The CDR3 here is CASRAAGVGDTQYF. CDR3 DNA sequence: TGTGCCAGCAGGGCGGCGGGAGTAGGAGATACGCAGTATTTT.

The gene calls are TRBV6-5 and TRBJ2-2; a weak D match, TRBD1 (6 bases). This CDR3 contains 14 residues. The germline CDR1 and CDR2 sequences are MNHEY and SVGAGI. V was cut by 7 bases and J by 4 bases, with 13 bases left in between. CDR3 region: CASKEQGGTGELFF. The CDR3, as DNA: TGTGCCAGCAAAGAACAGGGTGGCACCGGGGAGCTGTTTTTT.

The DNA of the CDR3 is TGTGCCAGCAGCCCCGGGACTAGCGGGGCCTACGAGCAGTACTTC. It yields the protein CASSPGTSGAYEQYF. The chain uses TRBV11-3 and TRBJ2-7; 13 nucleotides agree with TRBD2. V dropped 5 bases and J dropped 2; count of bases not matched to a gene: 3. The germline V gene encodes CDR1 SGHNT and CDR2 YENEEA. The CDR3 spans 15 residues.

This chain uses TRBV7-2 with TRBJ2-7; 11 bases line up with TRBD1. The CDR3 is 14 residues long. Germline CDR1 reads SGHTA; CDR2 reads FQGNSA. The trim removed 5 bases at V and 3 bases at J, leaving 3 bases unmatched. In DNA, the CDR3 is TGTGCCAGCAGCCCAGGGACAGGGGGCTACGAGCAGTACTTC. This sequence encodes CASSPGTGGYEQYF. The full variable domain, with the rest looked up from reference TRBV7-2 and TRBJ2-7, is GAGVSQSPSNKVTEKGKDVELRCDPISGHTALYWYRQSLGQGLEFLIYFQGNSAPDKSGLPSDRFSAERTGGSVSTLTIQRTQQEDSAVYLCASSPGTGGYEQYFGPGTRLTVT.

CDR3 residues: CAISGQGARQPQHF. The CDR3 region has the DNA TGTGCCATCAGCGGACAGGGGGCTAGGCAGCCCCAGCATTTT. The chain joins TRBV10-3 to TRBJ1-5, with 11 nucleotides matching TRBD1. The junction had 5 bases not matched to a gene; V was cut back by 6 bases and J by 7 bases. The CDR3 totals 14 residues. Germline CDR1 reads ENHRY; CDR2 reads SYGVKD.

The CDR3 sequence is CASSYWGPRGETQYF. The CDR3 DNA follows: TGTGCCAGCAGCTACTGGGGACCTCGGGGGGAGACCCAGTACTTC. The chain combines TRBV11-2 with TRBJ2-5; tentative D call: TRBD2 (6 bases). This CDR3 is built from 15 residues. The V and J ends lost 4 bases and 5 bases respectively, with 17 bases between them. CDR1 is SGHAT, CDR2 FQNNGV, per germline. Full variable domain (rest looked up from reference TRBV11-2 and TRBJ2-5): EAGVAQSPRYKIIEKRQSVAFWCNPISGHATLYWYQQILGQGPKLLIQFQNNGVVDDSQLPKDRFSAERLKGVDSTLKIQPAKLEDSAVYLCASSYWGPRGETQYFGPGTRLLVL.

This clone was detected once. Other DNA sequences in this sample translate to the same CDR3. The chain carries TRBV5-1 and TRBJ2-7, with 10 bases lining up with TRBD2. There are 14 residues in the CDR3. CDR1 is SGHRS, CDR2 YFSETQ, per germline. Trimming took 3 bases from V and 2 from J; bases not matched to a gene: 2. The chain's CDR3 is CASSWTSGTYEQYF. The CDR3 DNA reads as TGCGCCAGCAGCTGGACTAGCGGAACCTACGAGCAGTACTTC.

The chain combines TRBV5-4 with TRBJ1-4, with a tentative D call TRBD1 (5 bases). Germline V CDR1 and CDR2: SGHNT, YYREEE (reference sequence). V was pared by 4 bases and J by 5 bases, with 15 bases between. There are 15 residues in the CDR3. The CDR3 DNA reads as TGTGCCAGCAGCGGGGGGACCGCTAAAAATGAAAAACTGTTTTTT. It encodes CASSGGTAKNEKLFF. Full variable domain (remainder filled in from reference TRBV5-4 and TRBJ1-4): ETGVTQSPTHLIKTRGQQVTLRCSSQSGHNTVSWYQQALGQGPQFIFQYYREEENGRGNFPPRFSGLQFPNYSSELNVNALELDDSALYLCASSGGTAKNEKLFFGSGTQLSVL.

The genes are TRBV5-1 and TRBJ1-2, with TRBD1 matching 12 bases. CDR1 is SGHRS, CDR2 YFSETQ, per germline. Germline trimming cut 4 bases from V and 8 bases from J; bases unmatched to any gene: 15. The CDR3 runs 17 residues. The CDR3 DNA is TGCGCCAGCAGCCCGGAGCCGGGACAGGGGGCTTCAGGAGGCTACACCTTC. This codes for CASSPEPGQGASGGYTF.

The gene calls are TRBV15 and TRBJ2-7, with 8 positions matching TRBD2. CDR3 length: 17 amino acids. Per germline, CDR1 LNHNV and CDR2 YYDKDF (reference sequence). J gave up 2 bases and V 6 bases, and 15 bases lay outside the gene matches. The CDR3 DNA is TGTGCCACCAGTAGATTACTAAAAGCGGGGGCCCCCTACGAGCAGTACTTC. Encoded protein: CATSRLLKAGAPYEQYF. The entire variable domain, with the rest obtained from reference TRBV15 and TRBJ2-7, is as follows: DAMVIQNPRYQVTQFGKPVTLSCSQTLNHNVMYWYQQKSSQAPKLLFHYYDKDFNNEADTPDNFQSRRPNTSFCFLDIRSPGLGDTAMYLCATSRLLKAGAPYEQYFGPGTRLTVT.

CDR3 residues: CASSVTSAREQFF. Here the CDR3 DNA reads TGCGCCAGCAGCGTGACTAGCGCGCGTGAGCAGTTCTTC. V and J are TRBV5-1 and TRBJ2-1; 8 positions match TRBD2. Germline V gives CDR1 SGHRS, CDR2 YFSETQ. The CDR3 is 13 residues long. Trimming removed 4 bases from V and 9 bases from J; junction bases left unmatched: 6.

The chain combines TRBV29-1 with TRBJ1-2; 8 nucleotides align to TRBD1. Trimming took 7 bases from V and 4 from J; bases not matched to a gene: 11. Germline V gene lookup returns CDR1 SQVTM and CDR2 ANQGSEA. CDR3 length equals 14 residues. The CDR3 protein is CSATGEQGGYGYTF. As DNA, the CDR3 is TGCAGCGCAACCGGGGAACAGGGGGGCTATGGCTACACCTTC.

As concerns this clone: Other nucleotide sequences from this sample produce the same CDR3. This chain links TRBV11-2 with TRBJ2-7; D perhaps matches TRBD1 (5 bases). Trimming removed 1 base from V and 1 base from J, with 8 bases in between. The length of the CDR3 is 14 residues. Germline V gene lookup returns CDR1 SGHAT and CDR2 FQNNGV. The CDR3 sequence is CASSLGAGSYEQYF. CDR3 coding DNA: TGTGCCAGCAGCTTAGGTGCAGGGTCCTACGAGCAGTACTTC.

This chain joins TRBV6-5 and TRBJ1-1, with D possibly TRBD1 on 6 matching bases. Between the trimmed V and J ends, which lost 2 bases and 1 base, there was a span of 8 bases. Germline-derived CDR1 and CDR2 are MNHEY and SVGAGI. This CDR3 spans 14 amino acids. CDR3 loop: CASSYRTANTEAFF. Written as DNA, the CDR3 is TGTGCCAGCAGTTACCGGACAGCGAACACTGAAGCTTTCTTT.

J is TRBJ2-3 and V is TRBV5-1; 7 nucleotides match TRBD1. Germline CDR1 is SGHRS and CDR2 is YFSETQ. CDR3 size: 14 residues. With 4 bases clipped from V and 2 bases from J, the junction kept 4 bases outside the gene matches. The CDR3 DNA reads TGCGCCAGCAGCCCACAGGGGAACACAGATACGCAGTATTTT. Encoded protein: CASSPQGNTDTQYF.

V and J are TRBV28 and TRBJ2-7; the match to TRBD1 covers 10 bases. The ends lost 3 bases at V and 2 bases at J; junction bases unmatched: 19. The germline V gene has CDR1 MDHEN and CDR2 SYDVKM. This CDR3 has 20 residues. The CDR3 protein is CASSFLLQRGGTGDTYEQYF. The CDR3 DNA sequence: TGTGCCAGCAGTTTCCTCCTCCAAAGGGGTGGGACAGGGGACACCTACGAGCAGTACTTC.

The CDR3 protein is CASRSAGSNQPQHF. For the CDR3, the DNA is TGTGCCAGCAGGTCGGCGGGTAGCAATCAGCCCCAGCATTTT. The V gene is TRBV28, the J gene TRBJ1-5; D uncertain. Germline CDR1 and CDR2: MDHEN and SYDVKM. This CDR3 is 14 amino acids long. Trimming removed 6 bases at V and 0 bases at J, with 9 bases between.